The subject of this entry is one TCR beta chain. The germline gene is not matched at one end of the junction; a read error may be the cause. The sample originates from a study of control samples from healthy donors and cancer patients. Germline V gene sequence: CDR1 LNHNV, CDR2 YYDKDF (reference sequence). The CDR3 length is 12 residues. Sequencing was performed with immunoSEQ multiplex PCR; in TCRdb, only in-frame clones are kept and a portion is missing. The table shows about 120,000 clones, with 88% occurring only once. This TCR was sampled from a woman between 65 and 79 years old in good health. This chain uses TRBV15 with TRBJ1-5; no reliable D call. Sequencing was performed on blood. The CDR3 DNA sequence: TGTGCCACCAGCCCAGAACCAGCACCGCCAGATTTT. The encoded protein is CATSPEPAPPDF.